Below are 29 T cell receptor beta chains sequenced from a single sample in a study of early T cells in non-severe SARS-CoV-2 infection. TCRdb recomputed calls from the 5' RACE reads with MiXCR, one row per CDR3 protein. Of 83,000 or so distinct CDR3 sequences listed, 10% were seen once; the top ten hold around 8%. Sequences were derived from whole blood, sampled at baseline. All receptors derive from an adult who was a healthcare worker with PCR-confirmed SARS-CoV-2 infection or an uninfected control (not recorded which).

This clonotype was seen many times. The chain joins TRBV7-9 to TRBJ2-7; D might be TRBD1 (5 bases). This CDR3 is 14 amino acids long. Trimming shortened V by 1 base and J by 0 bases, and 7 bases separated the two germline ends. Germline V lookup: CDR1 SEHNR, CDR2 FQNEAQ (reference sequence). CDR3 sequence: CASSLGTSSYEQYF. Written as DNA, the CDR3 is TGTGCCAGCAGCTTAGGGACATCCTCCTACGAGCAGTACTTC.

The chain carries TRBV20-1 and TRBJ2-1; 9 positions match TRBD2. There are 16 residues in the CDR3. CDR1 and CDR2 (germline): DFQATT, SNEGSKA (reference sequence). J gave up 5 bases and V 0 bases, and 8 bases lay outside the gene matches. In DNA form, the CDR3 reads TGCAGTGCTAGAGAAACCGGGACTAGCAGTGACAATGAGCAGTTCTTC. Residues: CSARETGTSSDNEQFF.

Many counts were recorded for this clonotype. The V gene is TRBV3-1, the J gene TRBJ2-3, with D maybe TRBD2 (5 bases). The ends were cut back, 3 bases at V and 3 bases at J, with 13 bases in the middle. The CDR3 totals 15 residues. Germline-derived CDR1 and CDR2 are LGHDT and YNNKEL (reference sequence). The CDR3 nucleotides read TGTGCCAGCAGCCACCCCCGTGCGGGTACAGATACGCAGTATTTT. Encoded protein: CASSHPRAGTDTQYF.

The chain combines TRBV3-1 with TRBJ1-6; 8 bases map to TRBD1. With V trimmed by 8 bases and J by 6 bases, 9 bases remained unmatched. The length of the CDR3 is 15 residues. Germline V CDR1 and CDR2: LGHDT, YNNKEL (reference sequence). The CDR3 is CASRPGTGLNSPLHF. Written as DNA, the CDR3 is TGTGCCAGCCGCCCCGGGACAGGCCTTAATTCACCCCTCCACTTT. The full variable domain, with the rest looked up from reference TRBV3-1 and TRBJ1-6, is DTAVSQTPKYLVTQMGNDKSIKCEQNLGHDTMYWYKQDSKKFLKIMFSYNNKELIINETVPNRFSPKSPDKAHLNLHINSLELGDSAVYFCASRPGTGLNSPLHFGNGTRLTVT.

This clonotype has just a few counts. CDR3 sequence (DNA): TGTGCCAGCAGCGTAGTTGGTACTACGAACACCGGGGAGCTGTTTTTT. Its protein is CASSVVGTTNTGELFF. V is TRBV5-4 and J is TRBJ2-2; unclear D gene. V was cut by 4 bases and J by 0 bases, with 13 bases left in between. This CDR3 is 16 amino acids long. Germline V gene sequence: CDR1 SGHNT, CDR2 YYREEE (reference sequence).

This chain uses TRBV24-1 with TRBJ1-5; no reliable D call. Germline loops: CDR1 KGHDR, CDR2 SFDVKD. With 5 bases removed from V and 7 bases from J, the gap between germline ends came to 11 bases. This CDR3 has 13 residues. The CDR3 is CATSGQALQPQHF. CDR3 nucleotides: TGTGCCACCAGTGGGCAGGCGTTACAGCCCCAGCATTTT.

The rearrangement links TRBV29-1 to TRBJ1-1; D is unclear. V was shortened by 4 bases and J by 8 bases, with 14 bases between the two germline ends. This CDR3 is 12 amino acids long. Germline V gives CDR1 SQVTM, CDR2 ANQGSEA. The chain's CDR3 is CSVGRGVGEAFF. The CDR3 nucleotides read TGCAGCGTTGGGCGCGGAGTAGGGGAAGCTTTCTTT. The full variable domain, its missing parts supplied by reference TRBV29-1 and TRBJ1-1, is SAVISQKPSRDICQRGTSLTIQCQVDSQVTMMFWYRQQPGQSLTLIATANQGSEATYESGFVIDKFPISRPNLTFSTLTVSNMSPEDSSIYLCSVGRGVGEAFFGQGTRLTVV.

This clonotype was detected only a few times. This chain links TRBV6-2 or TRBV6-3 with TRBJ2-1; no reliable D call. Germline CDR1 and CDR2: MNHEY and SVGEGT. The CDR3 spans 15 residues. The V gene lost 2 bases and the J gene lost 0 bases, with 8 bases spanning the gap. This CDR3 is CASSYVSSSYNEQFF. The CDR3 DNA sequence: TGTGCCAGCAGTTACGTCAGTAGCTCCTACAATGAGCAGTTCTTC.

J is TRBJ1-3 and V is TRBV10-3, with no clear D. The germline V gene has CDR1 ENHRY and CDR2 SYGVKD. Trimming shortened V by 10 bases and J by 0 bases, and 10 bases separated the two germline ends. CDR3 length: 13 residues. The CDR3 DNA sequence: TGTGCCAGCCAAGGATACTCTGGAAACACCATATATTTT. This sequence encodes CASQGYSGNTIYF.

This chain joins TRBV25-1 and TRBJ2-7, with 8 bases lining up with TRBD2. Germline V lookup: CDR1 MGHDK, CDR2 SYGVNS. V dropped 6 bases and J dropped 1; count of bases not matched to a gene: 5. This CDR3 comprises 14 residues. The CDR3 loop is CASRAGTSSYEQYF. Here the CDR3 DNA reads TGTGCCAGCAGAGCCGGGACTAGTTCCTACGAGCAGTACTTC.

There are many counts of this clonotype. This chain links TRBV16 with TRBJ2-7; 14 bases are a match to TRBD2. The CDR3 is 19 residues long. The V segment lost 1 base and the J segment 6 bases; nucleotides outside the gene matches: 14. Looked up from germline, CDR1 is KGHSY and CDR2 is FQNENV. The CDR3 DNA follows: TGTGCCAGCAGCCAATTGGGGACTAGCGGGAGCCCCAGGAGAGGCGAGCAGTACTTC. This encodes CASSQLGTSGSPRRGEQYF.

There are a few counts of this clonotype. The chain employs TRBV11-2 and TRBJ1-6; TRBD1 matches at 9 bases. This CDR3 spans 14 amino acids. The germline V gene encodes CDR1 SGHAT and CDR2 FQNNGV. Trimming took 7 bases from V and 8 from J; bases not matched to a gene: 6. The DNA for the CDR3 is TGTGCCAGCACCTCGGACAGGGGCTATTCACCCCTCCACTTT. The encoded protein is CASTSDRGYSPLHF.

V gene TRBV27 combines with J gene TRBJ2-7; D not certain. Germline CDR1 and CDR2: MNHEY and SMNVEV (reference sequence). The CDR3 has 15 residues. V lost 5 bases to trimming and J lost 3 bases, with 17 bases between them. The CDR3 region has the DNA TGTGCCAGCAGTAAGGCCTACCGGAGCCACTACGAGCAGTACTTC. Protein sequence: CASSKAYRSHYEQYF.

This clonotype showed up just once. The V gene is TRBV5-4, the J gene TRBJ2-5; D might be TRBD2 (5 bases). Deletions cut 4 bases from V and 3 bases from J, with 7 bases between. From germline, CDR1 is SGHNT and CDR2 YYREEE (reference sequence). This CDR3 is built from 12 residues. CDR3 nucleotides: TGTGCCAGCAGCCCTAGCAAAGAGACCCAGTACTTC. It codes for CASSPSKETQYF.

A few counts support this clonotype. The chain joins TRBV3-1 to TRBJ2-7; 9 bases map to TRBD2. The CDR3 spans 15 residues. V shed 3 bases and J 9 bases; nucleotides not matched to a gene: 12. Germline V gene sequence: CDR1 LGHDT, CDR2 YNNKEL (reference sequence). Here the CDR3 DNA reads TGTGCCAGCAGCCAGGCAGGAGCGGGAGGAGGAGGGCAGTACTTC. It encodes CASSQAGAGGGGQYF.

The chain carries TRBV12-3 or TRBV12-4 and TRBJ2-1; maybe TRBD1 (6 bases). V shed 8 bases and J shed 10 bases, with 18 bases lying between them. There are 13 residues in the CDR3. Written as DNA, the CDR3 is TGTGCCAGCGCCCCGATTAATAGGGGGGAGCAGTTCTTC. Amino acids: CASAPINRGEQFF.

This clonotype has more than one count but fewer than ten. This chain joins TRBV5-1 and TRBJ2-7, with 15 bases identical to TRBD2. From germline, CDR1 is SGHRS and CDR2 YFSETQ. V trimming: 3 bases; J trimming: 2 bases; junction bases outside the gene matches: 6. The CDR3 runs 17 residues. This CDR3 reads CASSWGLAGGGPYEQYF. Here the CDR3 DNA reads TGCGCCAGCAGCTGGGGACTAGCGGGAGGCGGCCCCTACGAGCAGTACTTC.

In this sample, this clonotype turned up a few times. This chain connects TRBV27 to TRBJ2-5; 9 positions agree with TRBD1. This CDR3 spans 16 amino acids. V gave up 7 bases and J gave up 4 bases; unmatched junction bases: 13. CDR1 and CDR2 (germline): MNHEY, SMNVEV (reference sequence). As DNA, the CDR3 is TGTGCCAGCATGCCGGGACAGGGACAATTCCCAGAGACCCAGTACTTC. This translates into CASMPGQGQFPETQYF.

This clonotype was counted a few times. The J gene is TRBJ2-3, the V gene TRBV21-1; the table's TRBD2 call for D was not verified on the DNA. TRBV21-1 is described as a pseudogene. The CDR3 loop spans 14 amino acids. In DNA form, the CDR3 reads TGTGCCAGCATCACAATGGGCCCCTCCGGTACGCAGTATTTT. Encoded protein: CASITMGPSGTQYF.

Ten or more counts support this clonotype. This chain's CDR3 is CASTKNPIRTGVKETQYF. In DNA, the CDR3 is TGTGCCAGCACCAAAAACCCAATAAGGACAGGCGTTAAGGAGACCCAGTACTTC. This sequence joins TRBV21-1 and TRBJ2-5; TRBD1 reflects the table's D call only, with no check against the DNA. TRBV21-1 is annotated as a pseudogene. This CDR3 contains 18 residues.

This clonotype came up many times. The CDR3 protein is CASSQGVQGLLAKNIQYF. The CDR3 DNA reads TGTGCCAGCAGCCAGGGCGTACAGGGCCTGCTAGCCAAAAACATTCAGTACTTC. The V call is TRBV4-2, the J call TRBJ2-4; D may be TRBD1 (6 bases). V lost 3 bases and J 0 bases, leaving 18 bases between the germline ends. In germline, CDR1 is LGHNA, CDR2 YNFKEQ. The CDR3 is 18 amino acids.

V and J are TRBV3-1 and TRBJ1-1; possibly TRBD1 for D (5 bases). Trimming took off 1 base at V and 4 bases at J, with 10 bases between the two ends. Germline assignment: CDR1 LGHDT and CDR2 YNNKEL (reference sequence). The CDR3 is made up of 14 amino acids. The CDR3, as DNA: TGTGCCAGCAGCCAAGGCAGGGAATTCACTGAAGCTTTCTTT. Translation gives CASSQGREFTEAFF.

As DNA, the CDR3 is TGTGCCAGCAGCCGGGACAGGGCTGCTAGTGAAGCTTTCTTT. This codes for CASSRDRAASEAFF. The V call is TRBV28, the J call TRBJ1-1, with 9 bases that match TRBD1. The CDR3 extends over 14 amino acids. After removal of 6 bases from V and 7 bases from J, the junction contained 9 bases not matched to a gene. The V gene's germline CDR1 is MDHEN and CDR2 SYDVKM. The variable domain in full, completed from reference TRBV28 and TRBJ1-1, reads DVKVTQSSRYLVKRTGEKVFLECVQDMDHENMFWYRQDPGLGLRLIYFSYDVKMKEKGDIPEGYSVSREKKERFSLILESASTNQTSMYLCASSRDRAASEAFFGQGTRLTVV.

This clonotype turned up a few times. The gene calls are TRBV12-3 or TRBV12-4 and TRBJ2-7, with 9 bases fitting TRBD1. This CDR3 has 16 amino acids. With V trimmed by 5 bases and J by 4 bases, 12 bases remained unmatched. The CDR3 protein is CASSPPGGQGMYEQYF. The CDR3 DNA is TGTGCCAGCAGTCCTCCTGGGGGACAGGGTATGTACGAGCAGTACTTC.

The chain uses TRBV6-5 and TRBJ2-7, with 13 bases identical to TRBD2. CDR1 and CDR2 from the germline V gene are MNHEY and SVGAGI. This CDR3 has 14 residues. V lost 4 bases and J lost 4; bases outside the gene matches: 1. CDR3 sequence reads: CASSWTSGSYEQYF. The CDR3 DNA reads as TGTGCCAGCAGTTGGACTAGCGGGAGTTACGAGCAGTACTTC.

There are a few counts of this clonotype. CDR3 bases: TGTGCCAGCAGTTACTCGTTCGCGGCAGGGCACACAGATACGCAGTATTTT. It specifies CASSYSFAAGHTDTQYF. The chain is built from TRBV6-5 and TRBJ2-3; D may be TRBD1 (5 bases). Per germline, CDR1 MNHEY and CDR2 SVGAGI. V gave up 0 bases and J gave up 2 bases, with 15 bases separating them. CDR3 length: 17 amino acids.

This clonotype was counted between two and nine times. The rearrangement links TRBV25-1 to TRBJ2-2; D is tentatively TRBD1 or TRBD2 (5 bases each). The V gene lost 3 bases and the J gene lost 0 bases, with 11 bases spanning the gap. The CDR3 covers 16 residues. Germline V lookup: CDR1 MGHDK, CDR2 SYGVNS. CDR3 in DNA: TGTGCCAGCAGTGACGCCGGGACGGCGAACACCGGGGAGCTGTTTTTT. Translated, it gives CASSDAGTANTGELFF. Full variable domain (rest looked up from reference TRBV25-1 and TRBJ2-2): EADIYQTPRYLVIGTGKKITLECSQTMGHDKMYWYQQDPGMELHLIHYSYGVNSTEKGDLSSESTVSRIRTEHFPLTLESARPSHTSQYLCASSDAGTANTGELFFGEGSRLTVL.

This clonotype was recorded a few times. This CDR3 reads CASSPQPEGYNSPLHF. DNA for the CDR3: TGTGCCAGCAGTCCTCAACCAGAGGGGTATAATTCACCCCTCCACTTT. V gene TRBV12-3 or TRBV12-4 combines with J gene TRBJ1-6, with D possibly matching TRBD1 (5 bases). The CDR3 has 16 amino acids. Trimming shortened V by 5 bases and J by 4 bases, and 15 bases separated the two germline ends.

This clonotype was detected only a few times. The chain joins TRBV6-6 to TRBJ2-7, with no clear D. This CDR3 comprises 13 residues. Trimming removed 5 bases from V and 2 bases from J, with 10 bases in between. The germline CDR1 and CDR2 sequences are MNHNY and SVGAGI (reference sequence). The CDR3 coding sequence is TGTGCCAGCAGTCCAGAGACCGCCTACGAGCAGTACTTC. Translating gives CASSPETAYEQYF.